This T cell receptor beta chain was obtained from a study of cytomegalovirus exposure and HLA in healthy donors. General study points: Among the CMV-associated chains, three were confirmed in vitro as specific for CMV antigens. A later analysis showed HLA-associated TCR beta chains outstripping equally common others in clonal expansion. Segments of the TCR beta V type were, in most cases, productive about 90% or about 30% of the time in an earlier analysis.

This clone has more than one count but fewer than ten. Antigen unknown. With 4 bases removed from V and 6 bases from J, the gap between germline ends came to 14 bases. This CDR3 is 15 amino acids long. Germline V CDR1 and CDR2: SGHNT, YYREEE (reference sequence). The PCR was carried out with 60 Vbeta primers and 13 Jbeta primers. The protocol was immunoSEQ multiplex PCR, while the TCRdb copy is restricted to in-frame clones and leaves out a portion. This sample has fewer than 200,000 clones, with 76% found just once. The V gene is TRBV5-4, the J gene TRBJ1-6; D may be TRBD1 (6 bases). The sample comprised PBMCs. The TCR sequence derives from a female donor in good health and CMV-seronegative. The CDR3 loop is CASSPTDRINSPLHF. The CDR3, as DNA: TGTGCCAGCAGCCCTACCGACAGGATTAATTCACCCCTCCACTTT.